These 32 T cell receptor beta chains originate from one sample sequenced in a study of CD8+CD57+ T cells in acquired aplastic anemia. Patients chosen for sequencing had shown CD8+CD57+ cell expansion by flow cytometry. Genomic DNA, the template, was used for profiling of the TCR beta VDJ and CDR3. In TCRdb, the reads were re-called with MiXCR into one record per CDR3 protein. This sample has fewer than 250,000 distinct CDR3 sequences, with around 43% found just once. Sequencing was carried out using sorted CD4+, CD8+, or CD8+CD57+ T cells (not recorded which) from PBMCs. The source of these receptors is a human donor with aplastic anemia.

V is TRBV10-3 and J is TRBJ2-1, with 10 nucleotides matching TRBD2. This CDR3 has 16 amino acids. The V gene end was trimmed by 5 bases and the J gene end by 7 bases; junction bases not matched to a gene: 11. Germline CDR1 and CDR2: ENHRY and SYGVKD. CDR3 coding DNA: TGTGCCATCAGTTGGACTAGCGGCAGGGATGTGAATGAGCAGTTCTTC. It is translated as CAISWTSGRDVNEQFF.

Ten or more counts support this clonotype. CDR3 nucleotide sequence: TGTGCCAGCAGCGCCTCCGGCAGGGGAGTTACAGATACGCAGTATTTT. Amino acid sequence: CASSASGRGVTDTQYF. The gene calls are TRBV9 and TRBJ2-3, with TRBD1 as a possible D gene (6 bases). Germline V lookup: CDR1 SGDLS, CDR2 YYNGEE. This CDR3 comprises 16 residues. V was trimmed by 3 bases and J by 3 bases, leaving 17 bases between them.

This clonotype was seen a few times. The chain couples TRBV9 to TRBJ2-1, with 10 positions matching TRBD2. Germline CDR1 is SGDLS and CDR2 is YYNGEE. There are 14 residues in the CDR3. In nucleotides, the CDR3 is TGTACTAGAACCGGGACTAGCGCGCACAATGAGCAGTTCTTC. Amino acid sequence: CTRTGTSAHNEQFF.

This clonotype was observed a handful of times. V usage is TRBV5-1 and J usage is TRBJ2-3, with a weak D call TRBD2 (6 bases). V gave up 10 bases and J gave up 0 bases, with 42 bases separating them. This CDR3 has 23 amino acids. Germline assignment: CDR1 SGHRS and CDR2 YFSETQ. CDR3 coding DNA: TGCGCCTCACGAGGGGTCCCAGGAGGGAGAACGGGCGTCGACCTTACTAGCACAGATACGCAGTATTTT. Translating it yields CASRGVPGGRTGVDLTSTDTQYF.

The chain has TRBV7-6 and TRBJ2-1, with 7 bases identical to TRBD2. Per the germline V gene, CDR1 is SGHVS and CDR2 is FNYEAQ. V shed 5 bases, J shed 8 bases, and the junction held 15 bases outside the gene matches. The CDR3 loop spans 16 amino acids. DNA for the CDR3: TGTGCCAGCAGCCCCACCCAAGGCGGGAGTAGGTATGAGCAGTTCTTC. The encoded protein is CASSPTQGGSRYEQFF.

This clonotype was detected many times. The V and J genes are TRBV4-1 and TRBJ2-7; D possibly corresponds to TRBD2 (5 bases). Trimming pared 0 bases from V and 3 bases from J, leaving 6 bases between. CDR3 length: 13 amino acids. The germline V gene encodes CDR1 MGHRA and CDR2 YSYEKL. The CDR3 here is CASSQEGDYEQYF. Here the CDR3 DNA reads TGCGCCAGCAGCCAAGAGGGAGACTACGAGCAGTACTTC.

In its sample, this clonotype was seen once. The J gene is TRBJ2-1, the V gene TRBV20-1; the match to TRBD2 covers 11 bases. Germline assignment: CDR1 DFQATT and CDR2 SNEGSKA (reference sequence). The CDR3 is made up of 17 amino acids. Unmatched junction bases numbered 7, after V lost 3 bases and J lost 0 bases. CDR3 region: CSARPGTSGISYNEQFF. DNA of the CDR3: TGCAGTGCTAGGCCAGGGACTAGCGGTATCTCCTACAATGAGCAGTTCTTC.

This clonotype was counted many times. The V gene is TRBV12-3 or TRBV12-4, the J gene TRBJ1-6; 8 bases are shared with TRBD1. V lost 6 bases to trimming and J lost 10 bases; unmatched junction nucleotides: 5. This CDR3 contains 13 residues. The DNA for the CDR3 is TGTGCCAGCAGACAGGGGGAGGGATCACCCCTCCACTTT. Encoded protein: CASRQGEGSPLHF.

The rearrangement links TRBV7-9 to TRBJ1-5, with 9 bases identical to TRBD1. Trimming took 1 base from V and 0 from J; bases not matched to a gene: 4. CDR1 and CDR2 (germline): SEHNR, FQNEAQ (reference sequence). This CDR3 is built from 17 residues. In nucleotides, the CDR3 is TGTGCCAGCAGCTTAGGGTGGGACAGGGTTAGCAATCAGCCCCAGCATTTT. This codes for CASSLGWDRVSNQPQHF.

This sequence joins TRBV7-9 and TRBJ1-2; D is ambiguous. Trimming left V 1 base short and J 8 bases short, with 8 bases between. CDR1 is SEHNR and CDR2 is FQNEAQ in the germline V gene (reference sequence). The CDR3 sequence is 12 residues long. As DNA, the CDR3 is TGTGCCAGCAGCTTAGAGATGAGGGGCTACACCTTC. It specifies CASSLEMRGYTF.

The CDR3 sequence is CASSWGLGATGYTF. CDR3 bases: TGTGCCAGCAGCTGGGGACTGGGGGCGACTGGCTACACCTTC. This sequence joins TRBV7-9 and TRBJ1-2; D possibly corresponds to TRBD1 (6 bases). The CDR3 runs 14 residues. V was shortened by 4 bases and J by 7 bases, with 16 bases between the two germline ends. Germline values: CDR1 SEHNR, CDR2 FQNEAQ (reference sequence).

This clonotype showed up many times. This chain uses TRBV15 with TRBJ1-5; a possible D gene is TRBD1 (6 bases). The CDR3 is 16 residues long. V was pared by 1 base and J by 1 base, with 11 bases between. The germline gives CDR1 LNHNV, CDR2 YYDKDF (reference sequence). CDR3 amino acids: CATSRVGGASNQPQHF. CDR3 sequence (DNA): TGTGCCACCAGCAGAGTGGGGGGGGCCAGCAATCAGCCCCAGCATTTT.

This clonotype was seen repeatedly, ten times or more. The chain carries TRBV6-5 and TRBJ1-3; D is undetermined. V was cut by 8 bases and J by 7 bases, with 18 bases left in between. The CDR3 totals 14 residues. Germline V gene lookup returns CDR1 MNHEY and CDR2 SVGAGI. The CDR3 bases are TGTGCCAGCGAAACCCGAGGCAGTTTGAACACCATATATTTT. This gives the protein CASETRGSLNTIYF.

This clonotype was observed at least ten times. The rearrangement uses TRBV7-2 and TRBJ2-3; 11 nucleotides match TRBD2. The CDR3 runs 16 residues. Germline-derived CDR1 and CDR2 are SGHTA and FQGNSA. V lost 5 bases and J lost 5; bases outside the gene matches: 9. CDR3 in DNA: TGTGCCAGCAGCCCGATTAGCGGGGGGGCCGTAGATACGCAGTATTTT. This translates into CASSPISGGAVDTQYF.

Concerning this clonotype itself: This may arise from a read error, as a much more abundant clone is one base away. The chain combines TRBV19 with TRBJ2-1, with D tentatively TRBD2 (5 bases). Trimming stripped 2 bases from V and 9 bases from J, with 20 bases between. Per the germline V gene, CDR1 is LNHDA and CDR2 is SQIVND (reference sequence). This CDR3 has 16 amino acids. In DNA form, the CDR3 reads TGTGCCAGTAGTATATTGGGCCAACTTATAGGGAGTGAGCAGTTCTTC. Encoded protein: CASSILGQLIGSEQFF.

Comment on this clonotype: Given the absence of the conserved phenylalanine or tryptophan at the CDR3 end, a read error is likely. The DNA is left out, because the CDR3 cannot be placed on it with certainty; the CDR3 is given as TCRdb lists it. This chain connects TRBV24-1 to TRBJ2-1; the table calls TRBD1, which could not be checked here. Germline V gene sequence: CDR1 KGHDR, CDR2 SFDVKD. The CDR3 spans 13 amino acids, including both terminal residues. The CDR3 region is CATLEGKGDRGFL.

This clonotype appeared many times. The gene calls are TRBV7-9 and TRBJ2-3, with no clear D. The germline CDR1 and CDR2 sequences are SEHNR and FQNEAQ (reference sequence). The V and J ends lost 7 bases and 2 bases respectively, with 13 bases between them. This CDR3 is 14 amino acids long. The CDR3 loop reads CASTLGGATDTQYF. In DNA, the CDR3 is TGTGCCAGCACCTTGGGCGGAGCCACAGATACGCAGTATTTT.

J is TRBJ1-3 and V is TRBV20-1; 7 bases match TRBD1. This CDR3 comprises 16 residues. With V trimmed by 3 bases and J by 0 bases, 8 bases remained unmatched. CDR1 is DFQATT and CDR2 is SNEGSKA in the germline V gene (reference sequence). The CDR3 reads CSASFGTAVSGNTIYF. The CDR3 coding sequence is TGCAGTGCTAGCTTCGGGACAGCGGTCTCTGGAAACACCATATATTTT.

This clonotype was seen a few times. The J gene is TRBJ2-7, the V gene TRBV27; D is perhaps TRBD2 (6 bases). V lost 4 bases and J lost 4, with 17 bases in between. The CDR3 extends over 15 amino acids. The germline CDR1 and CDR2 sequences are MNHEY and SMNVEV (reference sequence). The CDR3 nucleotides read TGTGCCAGCAGTTCAAATCGACTAGTAAGTTACGAGCAGTACTTC. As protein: CASSSNRLVSYEQYF.

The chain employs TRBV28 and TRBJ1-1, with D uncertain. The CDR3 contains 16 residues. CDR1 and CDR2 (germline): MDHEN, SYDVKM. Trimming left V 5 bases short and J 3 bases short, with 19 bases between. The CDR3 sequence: CASSPGEGWRDTEAFF. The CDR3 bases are TGTGCCAGCAGTCCCGGGGAGGGCTGGAGGGACACTGAAGCTTTCTTT.

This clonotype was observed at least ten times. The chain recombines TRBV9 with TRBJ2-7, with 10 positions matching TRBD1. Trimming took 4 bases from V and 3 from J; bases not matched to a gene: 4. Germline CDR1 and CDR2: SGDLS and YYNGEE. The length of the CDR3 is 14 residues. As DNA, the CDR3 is TGTGCCAGCAGCCCTGGGACAGGGGACTACGAGCAGTACTTC. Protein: CASSPGTGDYEQYF.

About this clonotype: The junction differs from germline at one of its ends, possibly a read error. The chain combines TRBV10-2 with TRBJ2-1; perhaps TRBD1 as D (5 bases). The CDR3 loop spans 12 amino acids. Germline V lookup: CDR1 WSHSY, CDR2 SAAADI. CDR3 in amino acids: CASRLEDNEQSF. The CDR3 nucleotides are TGCGCCAGCAGACTTGAGGACAATGAGCAGTCCTTC.

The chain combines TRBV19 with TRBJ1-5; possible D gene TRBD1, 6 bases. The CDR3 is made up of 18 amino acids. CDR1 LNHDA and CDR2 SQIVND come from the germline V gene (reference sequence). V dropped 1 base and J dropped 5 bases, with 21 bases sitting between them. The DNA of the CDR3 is TGTGCCAGTAGTATAGTAGGGACACGATCACGAGCGGATCAGCCCCAGCATTTT. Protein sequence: CASSIVGTRSRADQPQHF. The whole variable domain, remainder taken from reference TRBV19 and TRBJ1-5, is DGGITQSPKYLFRKEGQNVTLSCEQNLNHDAMYWYRQDPGQGLRLIYYSQIVNDFQKGDIAEGYSVSREKKESFPLTVTSAQKNPTAFYLCASSIVGTRSRADQPQHFGDGTRLSIL.

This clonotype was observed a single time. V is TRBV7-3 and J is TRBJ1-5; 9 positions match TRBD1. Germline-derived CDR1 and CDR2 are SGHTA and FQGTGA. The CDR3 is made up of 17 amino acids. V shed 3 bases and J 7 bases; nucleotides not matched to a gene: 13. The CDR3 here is CASSLTGGGTDTQPQHF. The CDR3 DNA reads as TGTGCCAGCAGCTTGACAGGGGGGGGCACAGATACGCAGCCCCAGCATTTT. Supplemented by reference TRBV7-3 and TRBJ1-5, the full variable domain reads GAGVSQTPSNKVTEKGKYVELRCDPISGHTALYWYRQSLGQGPEFLIYFQGTGAADDSGLPNDRFFAVRPEGSVSTLKIQRTERGDSAVYLCASSLTGGGTDTQPQHFGDGTRLSIL.

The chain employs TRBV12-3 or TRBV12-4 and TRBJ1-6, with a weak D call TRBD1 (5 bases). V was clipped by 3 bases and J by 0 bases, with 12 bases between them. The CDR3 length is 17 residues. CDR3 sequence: CASSFLTDSSYNSPLHF. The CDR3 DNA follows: TGTGCCAGCAGTTTCCTGACAGATAGCTCCTATAATTCACCCCTCCACTTT.

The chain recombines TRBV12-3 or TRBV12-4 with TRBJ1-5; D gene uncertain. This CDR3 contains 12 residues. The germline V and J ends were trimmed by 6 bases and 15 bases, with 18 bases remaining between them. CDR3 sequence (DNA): TGTGCCAGCAGCCGAGACTCGGGCATTTTGCATTTT. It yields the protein CASSRDSGILHF.

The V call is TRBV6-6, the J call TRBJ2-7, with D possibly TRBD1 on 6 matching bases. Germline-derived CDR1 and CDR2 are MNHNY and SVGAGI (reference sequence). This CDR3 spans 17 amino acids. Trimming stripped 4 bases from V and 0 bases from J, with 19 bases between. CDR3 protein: CASSSRTWDKSSYEQYF. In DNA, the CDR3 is TGTGCCAGCAGTTCTAGGACGTGGGACAAGAGCTCCTACGAGCAGTACTTC.

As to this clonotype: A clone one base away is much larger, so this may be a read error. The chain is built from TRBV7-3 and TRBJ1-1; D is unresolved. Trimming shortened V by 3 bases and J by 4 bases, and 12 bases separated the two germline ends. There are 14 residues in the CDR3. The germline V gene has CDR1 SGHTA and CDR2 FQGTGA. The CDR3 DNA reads TGTGCCAGCAGCTTGGGCGGGTTGAGCACTGAAGCTTTCTTT. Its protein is CASSLGGLSTEAFF.

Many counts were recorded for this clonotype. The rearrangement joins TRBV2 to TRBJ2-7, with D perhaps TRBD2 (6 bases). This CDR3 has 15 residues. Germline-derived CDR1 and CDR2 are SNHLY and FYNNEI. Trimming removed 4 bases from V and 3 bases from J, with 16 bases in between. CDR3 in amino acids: CASSGYPVGGYEQYF. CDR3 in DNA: TGTGCCAGCAGTGGCTACCCGGTCGGGGGCTACGAGCAGTACTTC. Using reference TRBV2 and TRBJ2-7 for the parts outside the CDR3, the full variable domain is EPEVTQTPSHQVTQMGQEVILRCVPISNHLYFYWYRQILGQKVEFLVSFYNNEISEKSEIFDDQFSVERPDGSNFTLKIRSTKLEDSAMYFCASSGYPVGGYEQYFGPGTRLTVT.

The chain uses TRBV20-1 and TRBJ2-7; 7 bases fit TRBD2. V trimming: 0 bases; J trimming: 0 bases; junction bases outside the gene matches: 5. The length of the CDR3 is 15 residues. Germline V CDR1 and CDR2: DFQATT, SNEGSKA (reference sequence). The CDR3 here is CSARDLGGDSYEQYF. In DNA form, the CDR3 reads TGCAGTGCTAGAGATCTTGGGGGGGACTCCTACGAGCAGTACTTC.

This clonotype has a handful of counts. CDR3 protein: CASSEIGNSPLHF. The CDR3 nucleotides are TGTGCCAGCAGTGAGATCGGGAATTCACCCCTCCACTTT. The J gene is TRBJ1-6, the V gene TRBV25-1; D not certain. The V and J ends lost 3 bases and 7 bases respectively, with 7 bases between them. This CDR3 is 13 amino acids long. In germline, CDR1 is MGHDK, CDR2 SYGVNS.

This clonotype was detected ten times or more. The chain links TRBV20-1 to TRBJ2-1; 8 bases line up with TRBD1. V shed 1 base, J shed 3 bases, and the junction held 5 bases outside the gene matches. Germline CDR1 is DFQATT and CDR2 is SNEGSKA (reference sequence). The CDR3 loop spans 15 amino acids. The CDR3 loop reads CSARVRGLFYNEQFF. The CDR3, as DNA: TGCAGTGCTAGAGTCAGGGGGCTTTTCTACAATGAGCAGTTCTTC.